The T cell receptor beta chain described here comes from a study of blood T cell repertoires in COVID-19. Background on the study: The samples span acute and convalescent COVID-19 from the United States, Italy and Spain. T cells, B-cell-depleted T cells, or PBMCs supplied cDNA or gDNA.

Unmatched junction bases numbered 5, after V lost 5 bases and J lost 4 bases. CDR1 is SGHTA, CDR2 FQGNSA, per germline. The CDR3 sequence is 15 residues long. Original handling: For nucleated cells, counts were estimated from reference gene primer amplification. The method was immunoSEQ multiplex PCR; TCRdb's version includes in-frame clones alone and lacks a portion of them. V, J and clone size are taken as reported in that table, and D and trimming were inferred from the DNA itself. The sample yields over 150,000 clones, just over 85% seen once. Sequenced: peripheral blood. The chain has TRBV7-2 and TRBJ2-3; 11 bases agree with TRBD2. This receptor was identified in a man aged 50 to 60 with active or convalescent COVID-19. CDR3 loop: CASSRSGGESDTQYF. The CDR3 DNA follows: TGTGCCAGCAGCCGTAGCGGGGGGGAGTCAGATACGCAGTATTTT.